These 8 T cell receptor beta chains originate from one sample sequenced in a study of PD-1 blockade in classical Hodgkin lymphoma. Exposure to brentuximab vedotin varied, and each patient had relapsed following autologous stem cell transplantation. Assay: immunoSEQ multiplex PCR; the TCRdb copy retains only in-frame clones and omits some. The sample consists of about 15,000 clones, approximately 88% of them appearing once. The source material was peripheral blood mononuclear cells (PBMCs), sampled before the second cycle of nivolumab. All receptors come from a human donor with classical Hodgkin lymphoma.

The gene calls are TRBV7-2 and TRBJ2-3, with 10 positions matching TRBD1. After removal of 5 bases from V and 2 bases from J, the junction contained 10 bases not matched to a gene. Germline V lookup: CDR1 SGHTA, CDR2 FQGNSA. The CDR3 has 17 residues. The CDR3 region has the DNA TGTGCCAGCAGCGTACCTAAGACAGGGGGCACCACAGATACGCAGTATTTT. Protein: CASSVPKTGGTTDTQYF.

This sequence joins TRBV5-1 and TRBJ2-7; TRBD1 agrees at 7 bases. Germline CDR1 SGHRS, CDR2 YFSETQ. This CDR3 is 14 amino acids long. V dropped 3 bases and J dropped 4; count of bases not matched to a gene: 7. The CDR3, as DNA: TGCGCCAGCAGCTCCGGACAGGCCCATTACGAGCAGTACTTC. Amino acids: CASSSGQAHYEQYF.

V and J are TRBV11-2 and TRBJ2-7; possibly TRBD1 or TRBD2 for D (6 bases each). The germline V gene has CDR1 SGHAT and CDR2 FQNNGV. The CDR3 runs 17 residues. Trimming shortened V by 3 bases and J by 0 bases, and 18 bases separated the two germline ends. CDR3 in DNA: TGTGCCAGCAGCTTCGCTTCGGGGGCCAGGAGCTCCTACGAGCAGTACTTC. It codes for CASSFASGARSSYEQYF.

DNA of the CDR3: TGTGCCAGCAATCAAGGGGGCGCGGGCACCGGGGAGCTGTTTTTT. Protein product: CASNQGGAGTGELFF. V is TRBV6-6 and J is TRBJ2-2; 7 bases are shared with TRBD1. The CDR3 contains 15 residues. Per the germline V gene, CDR1 is MNHNY and CDR2 is SVGAGI (reference sequence). The trim removed 7 bases at V and 4 bases at J, leaving 9 bases unmatched.

The CDR3 protein is CASSEWGRSYEQFF. In DNA, the CDR3 is TGTGCCTCCTCCGAGTGGGGGCGAAGCTATGAGCAGTTCTTC. The genes are TRBV30 and TRBJ2-1; a possible D gene is TRBD1 (6 bases). CDR1 and CDR2 from the germline V gene are GTSNPN and SVGIG (reference sequence). The CDR3 runs to 14 residues. The ends were cut back, 7 bases at V and 8 bases at J, with 21 bases in the middle.

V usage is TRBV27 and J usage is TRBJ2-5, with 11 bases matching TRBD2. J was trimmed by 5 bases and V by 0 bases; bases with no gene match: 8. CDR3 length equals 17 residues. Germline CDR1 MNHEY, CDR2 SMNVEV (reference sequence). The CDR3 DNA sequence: TGTGCCAGCAGTTTATCGTGGGTAGCGGGGGGGCATGAGACCCAGTACTTC. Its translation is CASSLSWVAGGHETQYF.

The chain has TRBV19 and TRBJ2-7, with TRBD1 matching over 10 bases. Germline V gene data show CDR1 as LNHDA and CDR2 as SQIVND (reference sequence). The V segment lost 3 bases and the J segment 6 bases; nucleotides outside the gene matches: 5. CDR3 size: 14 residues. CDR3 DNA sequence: TGTGCCAGTAGTATCGGGACAGGGGATAGCGAGCAGTACTTC. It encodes CASSIGTGDSEQYF. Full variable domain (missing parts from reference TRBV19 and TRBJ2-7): DGGITQSPKYLFRKEGQNVTLSCEQNLNHDAMYWYRQDPGQGLRLIYYSQIVNDFQKGDIAEGYSVSREKKESFPLTVTSAQKNPTAFYLCASSIGTGDSEQYFGPGTRLTVT.

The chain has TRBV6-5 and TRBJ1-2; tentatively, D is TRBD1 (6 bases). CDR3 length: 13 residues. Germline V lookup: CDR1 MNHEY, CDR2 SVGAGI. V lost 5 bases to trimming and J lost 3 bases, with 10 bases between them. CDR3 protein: CASSDPGDYGYTF. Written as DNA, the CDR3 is TGTGCCAGCAGTGACCCAGGGGACTATGGCTACACCTTC.